A single sample is the source of the 3 T cell receptor beta chains below, sequenced in a study of CD4 T cells in relation to SARS-CoV-2 and coronaviruses. Method: immunoSEQ multiplex PCR; TCRdb's copy keeps in-frame clones and lacks some. Altogether just over 15,000 clones are present, around 78% being singletons, with the ten largest covering roughly 18%. No cognate antigen is known for these TCRs. Before the COVID-19 pandemic, during about 2011-2019, CD4+ T cells were taken from unexposed donors. After more than eight days of culture, CD4+ T cells were isolated. Material: CD4+ T cells from PBMCs, cultured in vitro. These TCRs come from a human donor in good health.

This sequence joins TRBV6-5 and TRBJ1-1; D gene uncertain. Germline values: CDR1 MNHEY, CDR2 SVGAGI. This CDR3 spans 13 amino acids. V was pared by 1 base and J by 4 bases, with 7 bases between. CDR3 region: CASSYFSGTEAFF. DNA for the CDR3: TGTGCCAGCAGTTACTTCAGCGGCACTGAAGCTTTCTTT.

V and J are TRBV5-4 and TRBJ2-7; D remains ambiguous. CDR1 is SGHNT, CDR2 YYREEE, per germline (reference sequence). CDR3 length equals 14 residues. V was shortened by 1 base and J by 0 bases, with 8 bases between the two germline ends. The CDR3 here is CASSLQPISYEQYF. The CDR3 coding sequence is TGTGCCAGCAGCTTGCAACCAATCTCCTACGAGCAGTACTTC.

Remarks on this clone: Distinct nucleotide sequences in the sample also encode this CDR3. The gene calls are TRBV19 and TRBJ1-2, with TRBD1 identical over 7 bases. Per germline, CDR1 LNHDA and CDR2 SQIVND (reference sequence). The CDR3 sequence is 14 residues long. The junction had 1 base not matched to a gene; V was cut back by 3 bases and J by 0 bases. The chain's CDR3 is CASSIGTANYGYTF. DNA of the CDR3: TGTGCCAGTAGTATCGGGACAGCTAACTATGGCTACACCTTC.